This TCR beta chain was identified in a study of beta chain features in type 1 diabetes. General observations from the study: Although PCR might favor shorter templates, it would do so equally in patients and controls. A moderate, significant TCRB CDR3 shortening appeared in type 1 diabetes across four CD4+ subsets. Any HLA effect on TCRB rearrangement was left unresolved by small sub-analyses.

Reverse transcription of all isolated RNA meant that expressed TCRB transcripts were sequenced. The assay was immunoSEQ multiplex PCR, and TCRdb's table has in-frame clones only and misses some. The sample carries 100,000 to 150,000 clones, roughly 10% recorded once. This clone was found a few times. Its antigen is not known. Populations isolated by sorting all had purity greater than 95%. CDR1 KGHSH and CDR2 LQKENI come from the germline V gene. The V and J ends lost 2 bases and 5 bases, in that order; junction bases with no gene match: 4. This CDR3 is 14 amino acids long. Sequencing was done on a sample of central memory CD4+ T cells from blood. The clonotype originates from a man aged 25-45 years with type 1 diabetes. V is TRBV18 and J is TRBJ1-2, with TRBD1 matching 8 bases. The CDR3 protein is CASSPDRGGYGYTF. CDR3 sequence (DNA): TGTGCCAGCTCACCAGACAGGGGCGGGTATGGCTACACCTTC.